A single sample is the source of the 7 T cell receptor beta chains below, sequenced in a study of T cells in Graves' hyperthyroidism and ophthalmopathy. TCR beta CDR3 sequences were amplified from RNA transcripts. First-round RT-PCR with HTBI primers amplified the TCR CDR3 region. MiXCR, applied by TCRdb to the multiplex PCR reads, yields one record per CDR3 protein. The sample lists about 400,000 distinct CDR3 sequences, about 15% occurring once. Sequencing input: blood. These receptors originate from a woman aged 55-70 years with Graves' ophthalmopathy.

In this sample, this clonotype turned up a few times. CDR3 amino acids: CSAIASTNTGELFF. CDR3 bases: TGCAGTGCTATAGCCTCTACGAACACCGGGGAGCTGTTTTTT. The chain combines TRBV20-1 with TRBJ2-2, with D unclear. V was pared by 4 bases and J by 0 bases, with 9 bases between. CDR1 DFQATT and CDR2 SNEGSKA come from the germline V gene (reference sequence). The CDR3 sequence is 14 residues long.

This clonotype showed up many times. The J gene is TRBJ2-3, the V gene TRBV5-8; tentatively, D is TRBD1 (5 bases). Germline assignment: CDR1 SGHTS and CDR2 YDEGEE. There are 12 residues in the CDR3. V was trimmed by 6 bases and J by 3 bases, leaving 8 bases between them. CDR3 amino acids: CASNPGTDTQYF. The CDR3 DNA sequence: TGTGCCAGCAACCCAGGGACAGATACGCAGTATTTT.

A word on this clonotype: A junction end diverges from the germline sequence, so it may reflect a read error. The V gene is TRBV2, the J gene TRBJ1-1; possible D gene TRBD1, 5 bases. The CDR3 sequence is 15 residues long. CDR1 is SNHLY and CDR2 is FYNNEI in the germline V gene. CDR3 sequence (DNA): TGTGTCAGCAGTGAAATAACGGGACTGAACACTGAAGCTTTCTTT. Its protein product is CVSSEITGLNTEAFF.

At least ten counts were recorded for this clonotype. The chain uses TRBV18 and TRBJ2-3; 7 positions agree with TRBD1. There are 16 residues in the CDR3. Germline values: CDR1 KGHSH, CDR2 LQKENI. V lost 3 bases, J lost 0 bases, and 6 bases stayed unmatched. The CDR3 spells CASSPGTETSTDTQYF. In nucleotides, the CDR3 is TGTGCCAGCTCACCTGGGACAGAGACTAGCACAGATACGCAGTATTTT.

CDR3 coding DNA: TGTGCCACTGCGACCTCCGGCGGGAGAGGGGGCGGGGATACGCAGTATTTT. Residues: CATATSGGRGGGDTQYF. The chain is built from TRBV4-2 and TRBJ2-3; TRBD1 or TRBD2 may be the D gene (7 bases each). CDR3 size: 17 residues. Per germline, CDR1 LGHNA and CDR2 YNFKEQ. The ends were cut back, 10 bases at V and 6 bases at J, with 29 bases in the middle.

This clonotype was observed at least ten times. The chain links TRBV7-9 to TRBJ2-7; 7 bases map to TRBD2. The length of the CDR3 is 15 residues. J lost 5 bases, V lost 5 bases, and 12 bases had no gene match. Germline V gene data show CDR1 as SEHNR and CDR2 as FQNEAQ (reference sequence). This CDR3 is CASSPQGGRVHEQYF. CDR3 DNA sequence: TGTGCCAGCAGCCCACAAGGCGGGAGAGTCCACGAGCAGTACTTC.

Many counts were recorded for this clonotype. V gene TRBV24-1 combines with J gene TRBJ2-3, with D perhaps matching TRBD1 (5 bases). CDR1 is KGHDR, CDR2 SFDVKD, per germline. Between the trimmed V and J ends, which lost 1 base and 4 bases, there was a span of 11 bases. This CDR3 is 15 amino acids long. The CDR3 protein is CATSDFPGQADTQYF. CDR3 bases: TGTGCCACCAGTGATTTTCCAGGGCAAGCAGATACGCAGTATTTT.